Reported below is one TCR beta chain. No antigen is known for it. This sample was taken from a study of cytomegalovirus exposure and HLA in healthy donors. Whole-study results and caveats: Several of the most significant clusters appeared linked to common viral pathogens, based on a later analysis. Sequencing artifact likely explains a cluster of highly shared sequence variants.

Germline lookup yields CDR1 SGHVS and CDR2 FQNEAQ. With 5 bases clipped from V and 10 bases from J, the junction kept 6 bases outside the gene matches. This CDR3 contains 14 residues. PCR primers comprised 60 Vbeta and 13 Jbeta primers. Using immunoSEQ multiplex PCR, the repertoire was profiled, and TCRdb retains in-frame clones only, with some absent. The top ten clones hold about 1.3% of a sample with over 150,000 clones, around 76% of them seen once. Sequencing was performed on PBMCs. The TCR comes from a man aged 55 to 70 in good health and CMV-seronegative. The chain has TRBV7-8 and TRBJ2-1, with 12 bases matching TRBD1. The CDR3 DNA sequence: TGTGCCAGCAGCGTGGGACAGGGGGCCAGGGAGCAGTTCTTC. Translation: CASSVGQGAREQFF.